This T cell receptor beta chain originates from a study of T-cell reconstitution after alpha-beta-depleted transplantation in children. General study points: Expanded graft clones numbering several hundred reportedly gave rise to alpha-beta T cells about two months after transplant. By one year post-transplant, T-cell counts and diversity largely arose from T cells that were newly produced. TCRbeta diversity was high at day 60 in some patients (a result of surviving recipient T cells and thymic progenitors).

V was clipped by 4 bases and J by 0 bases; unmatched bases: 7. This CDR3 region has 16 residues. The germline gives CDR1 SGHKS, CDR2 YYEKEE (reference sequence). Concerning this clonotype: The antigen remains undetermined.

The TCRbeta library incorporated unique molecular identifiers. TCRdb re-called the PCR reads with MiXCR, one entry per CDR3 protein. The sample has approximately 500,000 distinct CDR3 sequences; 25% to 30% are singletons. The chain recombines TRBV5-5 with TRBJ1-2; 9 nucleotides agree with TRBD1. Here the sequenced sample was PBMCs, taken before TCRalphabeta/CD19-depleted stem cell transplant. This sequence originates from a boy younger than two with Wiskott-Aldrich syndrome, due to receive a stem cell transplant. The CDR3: CASSGGTGFPNYGYTF. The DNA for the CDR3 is TGTGCCAGCAGCGGGGGGACAGGGTTCCCTAACTATGGCTACACCTTC.